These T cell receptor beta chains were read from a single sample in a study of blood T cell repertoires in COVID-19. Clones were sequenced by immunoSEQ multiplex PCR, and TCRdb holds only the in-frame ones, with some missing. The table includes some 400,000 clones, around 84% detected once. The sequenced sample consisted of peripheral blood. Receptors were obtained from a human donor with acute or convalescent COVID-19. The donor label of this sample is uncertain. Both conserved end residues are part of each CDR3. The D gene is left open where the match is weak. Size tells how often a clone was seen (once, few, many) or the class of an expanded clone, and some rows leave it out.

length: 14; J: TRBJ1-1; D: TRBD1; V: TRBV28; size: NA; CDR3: CASSLIGGGLKAFF; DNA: TGTGCCAGCAGTTTGATAGGGGGCGGATTGAAAGCTTTCTTT
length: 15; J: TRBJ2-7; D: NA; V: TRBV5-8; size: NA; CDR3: CASSETPLSSYEQYF; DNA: TGTGCCAGCTCGGAGACTCCCTTAAGCTCCTACGAGCAGTACTTC
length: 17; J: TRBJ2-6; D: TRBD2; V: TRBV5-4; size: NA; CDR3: CASSFREGTLRANVLTF; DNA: TGTGCCAGCAGCTTCCGGGAGGGGACTCTGAGGGCCAACGTCCTGACTTTC
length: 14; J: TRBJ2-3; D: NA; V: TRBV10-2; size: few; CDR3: CASRTGLGTDTQYF; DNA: TGCGCCAGCAGGACAGGTCTGGGCACAGATACGCAGTATTTT
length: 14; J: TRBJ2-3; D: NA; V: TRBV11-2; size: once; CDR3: CASSLGQGYDTQYF; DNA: TGTGCCAGCAGCTTAGGCCAGGGGTACGATACGCAGTATTTT
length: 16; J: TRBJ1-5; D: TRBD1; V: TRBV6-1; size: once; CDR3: CASSVGVRGRFQPQHF; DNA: TGTGCCAGCAGTGTTGGGGTCAGGGGGCGATTTCAGCCCCAGCATTTT
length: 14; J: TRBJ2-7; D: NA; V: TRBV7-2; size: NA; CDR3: CASSLEYRAYEQYF; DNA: TGTGCCAGCAGCTTAGAGTACAGAGCCTACGAGCAGTACTTC
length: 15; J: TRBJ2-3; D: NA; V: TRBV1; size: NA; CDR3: CTSGVAGGPIDTQYF; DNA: TGCACCAGCGGTGTAGCGGGGGGGCCTATAGATACGCAGTATTTT
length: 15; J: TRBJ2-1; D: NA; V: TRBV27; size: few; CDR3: CASSLSRPSYNEQFF; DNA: TGTGCCAGCAGTTTAAGCAGGCCCTCCTACAATGAGCAGTTCTTC
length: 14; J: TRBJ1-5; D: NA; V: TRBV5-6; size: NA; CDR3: CASSLRESNQPQHF; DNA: TGTGCCAGCAGCTTGCGAGAGAGCAATCAGCCCCAGCATTTT
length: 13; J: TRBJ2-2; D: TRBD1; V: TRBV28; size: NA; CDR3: CASRTGNTGELFF; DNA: TGTGCCAGCCGGACAGGAAACACCGGGGAGCTGTTTTTT
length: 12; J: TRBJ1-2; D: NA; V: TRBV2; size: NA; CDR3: CASILGQYGYTF; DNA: TGTGCCAGCATTCTCGGACAGTATGGCTACACCTTC
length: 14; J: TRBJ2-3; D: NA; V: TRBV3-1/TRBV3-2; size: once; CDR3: CASSPRLATDTQYF; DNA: TGTGCCAGCAGCCCCCGGCTAGCCACAGATACGCAGTATTTT
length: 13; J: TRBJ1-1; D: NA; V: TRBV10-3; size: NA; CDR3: CAISAGSTAEAFF; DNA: TGTGCCATCAGTGCTGGTAGTACCGCTGAAGCTTTCTTT
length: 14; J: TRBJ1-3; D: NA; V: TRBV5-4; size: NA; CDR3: CASSLSGAGNTIYF; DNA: TGTGCCAGCAGCTTATCAGGTGCTGGAAACACCATATATTTT
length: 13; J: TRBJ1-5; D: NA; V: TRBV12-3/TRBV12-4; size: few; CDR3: CASSLWEGQPQHF; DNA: TGTGCCAGCAGTTTGTGGGAGGGTCAGCCCCAGCATTTT
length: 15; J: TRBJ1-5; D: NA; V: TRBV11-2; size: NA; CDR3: CASSLTDDRNQPQHF; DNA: TGTGCCAGCAGCTTGACAGACGATCGAAATCAGCCCCAGCATTTT
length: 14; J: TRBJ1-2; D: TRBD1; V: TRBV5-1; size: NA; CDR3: CASTKDRANYGYTF; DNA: TGCGCCAGCACCAAGGACAGGGCTAACTATGGCTACACCTTC
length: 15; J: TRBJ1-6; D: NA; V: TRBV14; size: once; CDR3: CASSQGGHYNSPLHF; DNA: TGTGCCAGCAGCCAAGGGGGACACTATAATTCACCCCTCCACTTT
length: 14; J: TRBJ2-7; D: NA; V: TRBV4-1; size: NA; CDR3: CASSLGDDYYEQYF; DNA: TGCGCCAGCAGCCTCGGGGATGACTACTACGAGCAGTACTTC
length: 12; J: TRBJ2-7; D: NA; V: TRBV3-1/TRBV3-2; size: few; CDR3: CASSRFTYEQYF; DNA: TGTGCCAGCAGCCGTTTTACCTACGAGCAGTACTTC
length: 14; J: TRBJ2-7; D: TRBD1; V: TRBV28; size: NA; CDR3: CASSLVQGAYEQYF; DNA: TGTGCCAGCAGTTTAGTTCAGGGGGCCTACGAGCAGTACTTC
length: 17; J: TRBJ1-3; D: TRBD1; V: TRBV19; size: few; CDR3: CASRRPLQGDSGNTIYF; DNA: TGTGCCAGTAGGCGGCCGCTCCAGGGGGATTCTGGAAACACCATATATTTT
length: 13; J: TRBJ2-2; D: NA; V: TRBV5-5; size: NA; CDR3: CASSLGVTGELFF; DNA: TGTGCTAGCAGCTTAGGGGTCACCGGGGAGCTGTTTTTT
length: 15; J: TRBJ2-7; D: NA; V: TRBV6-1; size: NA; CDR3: CASSEASTGSYEQYF; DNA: TGTGCCAGCAGTGAGGCCTCAACGGGCTCCTACGAGCAGTACTTC
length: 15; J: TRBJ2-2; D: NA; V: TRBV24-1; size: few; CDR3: CATSDPQGLAGELFF; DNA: TGTGCCACCAGTGATCCCCAGGGGTTGGCCGGGGAGCTGTTTTTT
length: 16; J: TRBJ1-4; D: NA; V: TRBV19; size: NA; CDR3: CASSRSLTSLNEKLFF; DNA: TGTGCCAGTTCCCGGAGCCTAACTAGCCTTAATGAAAAACTGTTTTTT
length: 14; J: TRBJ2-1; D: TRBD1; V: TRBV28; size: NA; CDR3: CASRQGQGANEQFF; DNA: TGTGCCAGCAGACAAGGACAGGGAGCAAATGAGCAGTTCTTC
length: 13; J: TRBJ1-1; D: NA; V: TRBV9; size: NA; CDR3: CASSVTGNTEAFF; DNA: TGTGCCAGCAGCGTAACAGGGAACACTGAAGCTTTCTTT
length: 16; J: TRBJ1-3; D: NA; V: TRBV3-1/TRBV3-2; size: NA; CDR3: CASSQDSGRVSATIYF; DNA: TGTGCCAGCAGCCAAGATAGTGGCAGGGTTTCGGCCACCATATATTTT
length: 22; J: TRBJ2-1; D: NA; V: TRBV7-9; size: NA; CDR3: CASSGGILRPHSRGFIYNEQFF; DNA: TGTGCCAGCAGCGGGGGGATCCTACGTCCCCATAGTCGAGGATTTATTTACAATGAGCAGTTCTTC
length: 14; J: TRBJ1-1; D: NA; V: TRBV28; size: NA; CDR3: CASRASGSPVEAFF; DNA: TGTGCCAGCAGGGCCTCCGGGTCCCCAGTGGAAGCTTTCTTT
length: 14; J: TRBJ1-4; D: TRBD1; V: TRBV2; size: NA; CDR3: CASSEEGKGAKLFF; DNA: TGTGCCAGCAGTGAAGAAGGGAAGGGGGCAAAACTGTTTTTT
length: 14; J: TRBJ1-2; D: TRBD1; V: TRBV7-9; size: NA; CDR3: CASGGTGESYGYTF; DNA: TGTGCCAGCGGCGGGACAGGGGAAAGCTATGGCTACACCTTC
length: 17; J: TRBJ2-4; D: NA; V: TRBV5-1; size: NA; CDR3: CASSLDLETLAKNIQYF; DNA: TGCGCCAGCAGCTTGGACTTAGAAACTCTAGCCAAAAACATTCAGTACTTC
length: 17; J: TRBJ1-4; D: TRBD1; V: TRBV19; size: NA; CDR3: CASSSRQGGPANEKLFF; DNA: TGTGCCAGTAGTAGTCGACAGGGCGGTCCGGCTAATGAAAAACTGTTTTTT
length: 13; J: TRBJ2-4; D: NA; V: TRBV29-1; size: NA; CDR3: CSVEGTAKNIQYF; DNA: TGCAGCGTTGAGGGCACGGCCAAAAACATTCAGTACTTC
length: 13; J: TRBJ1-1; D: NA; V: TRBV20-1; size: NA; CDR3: CSASGGSKGGRVF; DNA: TGCAGTGCTAGTGGTGGGTCCAAAGGGGGTAGGGTCTTT
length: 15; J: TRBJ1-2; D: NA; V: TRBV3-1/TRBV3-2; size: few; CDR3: CASSRSSTAPRGYTF; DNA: TGTGCCAGCAGCCGGAGTTCGACCGCCCCAAGGGGCTACACCTTC
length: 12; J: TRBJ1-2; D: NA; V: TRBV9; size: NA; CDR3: CASNRGWEGYTF; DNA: TGTGCCAGCAATCGAGGATGGGAGGGCTACACCTTC